This T cell receptor beta chain is drawn from a study of cytomegalovirus exposure and HLA in healthy donors (TCRdb year 2017). Background for the entire study: In an earlier analysis of some 610 of the donors, under 300 Gb of sequence data and some 120 million unique TCR beta sequences from roughly 200 million T cells were reported. An early release covering about 600 HLA-typed donors comprised about 300 gigabases of sequencing data and about 90 million unique TCR sequences. The genetic ancestry cluster associated with self-reported Caucasian donors included approximately 85% of the 300 to 400 genotyped donors. The aim of the study was to test whether cataloging public T cell receptors could identify signatures of past pathogen exposure. Using immunosequencing, the study profiled T cell repertoires from some 670 subjects and related those repertoires to cytomegalovirus serostatus. Along with the approximately 670-subject first cohort, a separate validation cohort of over a hundred different subjects was used. The study combined high-throughput TCR immunosequencing, statistical association of individual TCRs with disease status, and machine learning to predict cytomegalovirus infection status. To study patterns of TCR occurrence, a later analysis re-analyzed previously published TCR beta repertoires from just over 650 donors and added high-resolution HLA genotyping. In the later analysis, no new phenotypic data were used to find candidate immune exposures; instead, reliance was placed on TCR beta sequences and their occurrence across donors. To decide whether each TCR beta V gene segment behaved as functional or pseudogenic, an earlier analysis of over 500 of the donors relied on high-throughput TCR beta sequencing. Donor age, sex, ethnicity and CMV serostatus were compiled together with the repertoire data. Genome-wide SNP genotypes for about 60% of the 666 donors were used in a later genetic analysis, which treated that subset as a discovery cohort. All discovery cohort repertoires had been generated using a single sequencing platform. HLA typing covered class I and class II loci at four-digit resolution. The number of typed donors differed by locus: 629-630 for A, B, C, DRB1 and DQB1; 500 to 550 for DQA1; fewer than 610 for DPA1; and some 470 for DPB1. Roughly 5 DR-DQ haplotypes were handled as single units for association and clustering because linkage in the cohort was strong. Among some 410 genotyped donors of the cohort, an average of 235,054 unique TCR beta nucleotide sequences were sequenced per donor, approximately 20% of them non-productive. The full study reports these points: The presence/absence analyses assumed that sequencing depth was roughly uniform across donors, and that assumption may not be true. The cohort was sequenced for TCR beta chains only, and without alpha or paired-chain data the features that could be detected were limited. Linkage disequilibrium might explain the correlated functional status among segregating V segments, but an unknown experimental factor could not be excluded. A later genetic analysis associated a missense DCLRE1C variant with V-gene and J-gene trimming of TCR beta chains, and an independent cohort replicated the association. In both the original and validation cohorts, the classifier was reported to diagnose cytomegalovirus status with high specificity and sensitivity. In vitro tests confirmed that three of the cytomegalovirus-associated TCR beta chains recognize cytomegalovirus antigens. In an earlier analysis of 450 to 750 of the donors, most TCR beta V segments appeared in productive rearrangements about 87% or about 30% of the time, broadly matching IMGT annotations. It was suggested by the authors that the approach could potentially be generalized to other disease states and immunological phenotypes. In a later analysis, HLA-associated TCR beta chains were found to be more clonally expanded and to have lower generation probabilities than equally common non-associated chains. The only immune exposure information available for the cohort was CMV serostatus. Specific HLA alleles were associated with roughly 17,000 TCR beta sequences at a false discovery rate of 0.05 in a later analysis. A further reported finding was that TCR beta sequences accurately predicted the HLA-A and HLA-B alleles for most subjects in the first cohort. Because HLA typing was missing for some donors at each locus, association tests included only the typed subset. Most TCR sequences were observed very rarely across donors, whereas some public TCRs were present in many individuals. In the study, some 180 TCR beta chains were listed as associated with cytomegalovirus. Assigning TCR associations to individual alleles was difficult when HLA alleles, especially DR and DQ, strongly co-occurred. Most CMV-associated TCR beta chains appeared to be HLA-restricted in a later analysis, and the HLA associations seemed to be driven largely by CMV exposure. The sequencing pipeline was judged likely to have produced a cluster of highly shared sequence variants as a technical artifact. About 17 rarely observed V segments, including chromosome 9 orphons, were excluded from the earlier analysis of some 590 of the donors because counts were too low. Several of the top co-occurrence clusters appeared to be linked to parvovirus B19, influenza, CMV and Epstein-Barr virus, according to a later analysis. A later analysis found that TCR association rates varied across HLA loci, with DRB1 alleles showing the most associated TCRs and HLA-C alleles the fewest. According to a later genetic analysis, donors in an Asian-associated ancestry cluster had fewer N-insertions in productive TCRs than the roughly 670-donor mean.

As for this clone: Its specific antigen is unknown. Base-call qualities are not available, and no considerably larger clone is one nucleotide away.

Receptor libraries were prepared by the immunoSEQ multiplex PCR assay. A mixture of 60 forward primers for TCR Vbeta segments and 13 reverse primers for TCR Jbeta segments was used in the multiplex PCR. Amplification of the CDR3 region of rearranged TCR beta genes was performed with a multiplex PCR assay on genomic DNA. Amplified TCR beta libraries were sequenced as 87-base-pair reads on the Illumina HiSeq System. The original pipeline was this. In a later analysis, 77 million or so unique TCR beta chains were counted across the 666 repertoires, and approximately 11 million of these chains were shared by at least two donors. Raw reads were error-corrected and collapsed into unique sequences with a nearest-neighbor algorithm that merged closely related sequences to remove PCR and sequencing errors. Alignment of CDR3 sequences to IMGT reference sequences was used to assign V, D and J gene segments. For a sequence to be retained, at least a six-nucleotide match to both a V gene segment and a J gene segment was required. A rearrangement was called productive if the CDR3 had no stop codons and remained in frame with V and J, and every other rearrangement was called non-productive. CDR3 was defined by IMGT convention, running from the second conserved V-encoded cysteine to the conserved J-encoded phenylalanine. The earlier analysis of 500 to 600 of the donors excluded sequences that lacked an unambiguous match to a single V gene segment. An earlier analysis of under 750 of the donors called V segments functional above 56.7% productive rearrangements and segregating when the between-donor standard deviation exceeded 5%. A statistical classification framework was built for diagnosing cytomegalovirus status from the catalog of TCR beta chain sequences. A later analysis assigned V and J genes by comparing TCR nucleotide sequences with IMGT/GENE-DB human TR gene sequences. A later analysis assigned CDR3 sequences and most-parsimonious VDJ recombination scenarios with the TCRdist pipeline. In a later analysis, each TCR beta chain was defined by its CDR3 amino acid sequence together with its V-gene family, and reads lacking a unique V-gene family were excluded. To address suspected cross-contamination and a sequencing artifact, a later analysis removed a few hundred highly shared, low-generation-probability nucleotide sequences. In a later analysis, a clonal expansion index was calculated for each public chain from normalized within-repertoire ranks of inferred template counts. In a later analysis, generation probabilities were computed with a VDJ recombination model fitted to out-of-frame rearrangements, and the resulting probabilities were checked against IGoR. Hypergeometric tests were used in a later analysis to score TCR-TCR, TCR-HLA and TCR-CMV co-occurrence, with a repertoire-size bias correction applied to the TCR pairs. A later analysis estimated false discovery rates by permuting HLA or CMV assignments 20 times. In a later analysis, co-occurring TCRs were grouped using DBSCAN, and TCRdist sequence similarity was added for clustering within HLA-allele-positive subsets. Repertoires with fewer than 30,000 or more than 120,000 public chains, plus five repertoires with anomalous nucleotide sharing, were excluded from co-occurrence clustering. What TCRdb holds here is the immuneACCESS table cut down to in-frame rearrangements. Part of the clones is not present; checked against another copy, under half of the missing clones reflect an unresolved V gene, and the others are unexplained. From that table come the V and J calls and clone size; the DNA was used to work out D and trimming. Across this sample there are 100,000 to 150,000 clones, with 75% to 80% seen only once. Clones ranked in the top ten supply approximately 6% of the sample.

The cohort consisted of 650 to 700 healthy bone marrow donors. At the time of sampling, all cohort members were nominally healthy, though unrecorded immune exposures were likely present. The donor tested CMV seronegative, placing the donor among the roughly 350 seronegative members of the cohort. A peripheral blood sample was provided by each donor, and peripheral blood mononuclear cells were used for TCR beta sequencing. Genomic DNA extraction from the blood cell samples was performed with the Qiagen DNeasy Blood Extraction Kit. The sequenced sample was PBMCs. This TCR was sampled from a woman in her thirties or forties in good health and CMV-seronegative.

The CDR3 region has the sequence CASSLLSGASYEQYF. The nucleotide sequence is TGCGCCAGCAGCCTCCTCAGCGGAGCCTCCTACGAGCAGTACTTC. The chain links TRBV4-3 with TRBJ2-5, with TRBD2 as a weak D call on 5 bases. The J call could be wrong; TRBJ2-7 is a better fit for the DNA end. Including the terminal cysteine and phenylalanine, the CDR3 comprises 15 residues. CDR3 DNA is the only sequence kept; it has 45 bases, read in frame from the first base. The germline V gene provides CDR1 LGHNA and CDR2 YSLEER.